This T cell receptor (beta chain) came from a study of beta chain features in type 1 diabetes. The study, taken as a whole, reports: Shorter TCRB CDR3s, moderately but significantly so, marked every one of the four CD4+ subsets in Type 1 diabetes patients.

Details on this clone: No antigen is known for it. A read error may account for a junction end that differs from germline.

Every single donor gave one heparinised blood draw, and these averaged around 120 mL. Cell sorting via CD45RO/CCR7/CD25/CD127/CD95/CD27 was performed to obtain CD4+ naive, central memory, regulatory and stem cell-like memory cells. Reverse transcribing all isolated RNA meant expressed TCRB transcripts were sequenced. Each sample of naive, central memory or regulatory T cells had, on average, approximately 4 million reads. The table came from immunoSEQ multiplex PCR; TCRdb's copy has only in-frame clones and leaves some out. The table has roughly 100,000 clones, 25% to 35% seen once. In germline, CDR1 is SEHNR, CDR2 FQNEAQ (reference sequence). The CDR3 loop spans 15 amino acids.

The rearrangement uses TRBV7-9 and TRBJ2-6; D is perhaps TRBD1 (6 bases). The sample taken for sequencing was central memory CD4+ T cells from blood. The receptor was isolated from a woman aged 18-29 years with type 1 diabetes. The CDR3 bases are TGTGCCAGCAGTTTAGGACAGCTCGGGGCCAACGTCCTGACTTTC. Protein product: CASSLGQLGANVLTF. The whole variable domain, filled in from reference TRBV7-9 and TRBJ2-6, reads DTGVSQNPRHKITKRGQNVTFRCDPISEHNRLYWYRQTLGQGPEFLTYFQNEAQLEKSRLLSDRFSAERPKGSFSTLEIQRTEQGDSAMYLCASSLGQLGANVLTFGAGSRLTVL.